This T cell receptor beta chain was observed in a study of cytomegalovirus exposure and HLA in healthy donors. PCR involved 60 Vbeta and 13 Jbeta primers. Clones were sequenced by immunoSEQ multiplex PCR, and TCRdb holds only the in-frame ones, with some missing. The table includes roughly 160,000 clones, 75% detected once. In this sample, this clone turned up a few times. Antigen: not known. The germline gives CDR1 MDHEN, CDR2 SYDVKM. This CDR3 has 15 amino acids. The trim removed 5 bases at V and 5 bases at J, leaving 10 bases unmatched. Study-level results: Donor immune exposure was known only as CMV serostatus.

This chain uses TRBV28 with TRBJ1-1, with 8 bases identical to TRBD1. The source of this sequence is a woman aged 40 to 50 in good health and CMV-seropositive. Input material: PBMCs. CDR3 region: CASSPLDRESTEAFF. In DNA, the CDR3 is TGTGCCAGCAGTCCCCTGGACAGGGAGTCGACTGAAGCTTTCTTT.